The next 25 T cell receptor beta chains were all read from a single sample in a study of regulatory T cells in long-lasting Graves disease. This sample's time point: persistent/refractory GD, antithyroid drugs over 5 years with positive TRAb. The authors made the TCR library using RNA they extracted from PBMCs. With iRepertoire HTBI primers and Arm-PCR of CDR3 regions, TCR beta libraries were built. TCRdb ran MiXCR on the multiplex PCR reads and lists one entry per CDR3 protein. The sample has 300,000 to 350,000 distinct CDR3 sequences, around 20% seen once. Source: peripheral blood mononuclear cells (PBMCs), taken when the disease was refractory, from a patient treated with antithyroid drugs. Receptor source: a female donor with Graves disease.

The rearrangement links TRBV30 to TRBJ2-5, with TRBD2 matching over 8 bases. This CDR3 comprises 14 residues. Trimming removed 3 bases from V and 3 bases from J; junction bases left unmatched: 6. CDR1 and CDR2 (germline): GTSNPN, SVGIG (reference sequence). The CDR3 sequence: CAWSRGGGEETQYF. CDR3 DNA sequence: TGTGCCTGGAGCCGGGGGGGCGGTGAAGAGACCCAGTACTTC.

This clonotype showed up just a few times. The V gene is TRBV7-6, the J gene TRBJ2-5; 7 positions agree with TRBD1. CDR3 length: 14 residues. The V gene's germline CDR1 is SGHVS and CDR2 FNYEAQ. The V segment lost 1 base and the J segment 4 bases; nucleotides outside the gene matches: 3. CDR3 bases: TGTGCCAGCAGCTTAGTACCAGGGGGAGAGACCCAGTACTTC. Encoded protein: CASSLVPGGETQYF.

DNA of the CDR3: TGCGCCAGCAGCCAAGATAGGTTTGCTAGCGGGGGGTCTCAAGAGACCCAGTACTTC. Residues: CASSQDRFASGGSQETQYF. The gene calls are TRBV4-1 and TRBJ2-5; 11 nucleotides line up with TRBD2. Germline loops: CDR1 MGHRA, CDR2 YSYEKL. V was clipped by 0 bases and J by 2 bases; unmatched bases: 11. The CDR3 has 19 residues.

This clonotype was counted a few times. The chain couples TRBV3-1 to TRBJ2-3; no clear D. Germline CDR1 reads LGHDT; CDR2 reads YNNKEL (reference sequence). The CDR3 extends over 14 amino acids. The V end was cut by 0 bases, the J end by 4 bases, with 8 bases between. The CDR3 protein is CASSQDTSADTQYF. In nucleotides, the CDR3 is TGTGCCAGCAGCCAAGATACAAGCGCAGATACGCAGTATTTT.

This clonotype was seen at least ten times. The chain links TRBV12-3 or TRBV12-4 to TRBJ2-7, with a tentative D call TRBD2 (5 bases). The CDR3 is 13 residues long. Trimming cost V 6 bases and J 1 base, with 10 bases left between them. For the CDR3, the DNA is TGTGCCAGCAGCCTACGGGGTTCCTACGAGCAGTACTTC. Translating it yields CASSLRGSYEQYF.

On this clonotype itself: Germline and junction disagree at one end, which may indicate a read error. V is TRBV4-3 and J is TRBJ1-1, with TRBD1 matching over 7 bases. Germline V lookup: CDR1 LGHNA, CDR2 YSLEER. The CDR3 is 13 amino acids. CDR3 residues: CASNQLPGQQAFF. The CDR3 nucleotides are TGCGCCAGCAACCAATTACCGGGACAGCAAGCTTTCTTT.

This clonotype was seen many times. This CDR3 is CSARKTGGSNSPLHF. The CDR3 DNA follows: TGCAGTGCTAGAAAGACAGGGGGTAGCAATTCACCCCTCCACTTT. This chain joins TRBV20-1 and TRBJ1-6; 9 bases are shared with TRBD1. The ends lost 2 bases at V and 7 bases at J; junction bases unmatched: 6. The CDR3 loop spans 15 amino acids. Germline V gene data show CDR1 as DFQATT and CDR2 as SNEGSKA (reference sequence).

This clonotype was found many times. This sequence joins TRBV7-2 and TRBJ2-2; D gene uncertain. Germline-derived CDR1 and CDR2 are SGHTA and FQGNSA. The CDR3 is 14 amino acids. V was trimmed by 4 bases and J by 3 bases, leaving 9 bases between them. As DNA, the CDR3 is TGTGCCAGCAGCTCGGGCGGATACACCGGGGAGCTGTTTTTT. Its protein is CASSSGGYTGELFF.

This clonotype came up many times. CDR3: CASSYGSTYEQYF. The CDR3 DNA reads as TGTGCCAGCAGTTACGGGAGTACCTACGAGCAGTACTTC. V and J are TRBV6-2 or TRBV6-3 and TRBJ2-7; perhaps TRBD2 as D (5 bases). The V and J ends lost 2 bases and 2 bases respectively, with 7 bases between them. The germline V gene has CDR1 MNHEY and CDR2 SVGEGT. The CDR3 has 13 residues.

This clonotype has more than one count but fewer than ten. The chain joins TRBV6-1 to TRBJ1-4, with D possibly being TRBD1 (5 bases). Germline assignment: CDR1 MNHNS and CDR2 SASEGT. Deletions cut 10 bases from V and 7 bases from J, with 16 bases between. CDR3 size: 13 residues. CDR3 sequence reads: CATTGGVVEKLFF. In DNA form, the CDR3 reads TGTGCCACCACGGGGGGGGTGGTTGAAAAACTGTTTTTT.

This clonotype was counted between two and nine times. The chain has TRBV10-3 and TRBJ1-3, with TRBD1 matching 7 bases. Germline CDR1 is ENHRY and CDR2 is SYGVKD. The CDR3 is 17 residues long. V was clipped by 2 bases and J by 0 bases; unmatched bases: 7. The CDR3 loop is CAISERNRGISGNTIYF. For the CDR3, the DNA is TGTGCCATCAGTGAGCGAAACAGGGGTATCTCTGGAAACACCATATATTTT.

In this sample, this clonotype turned up many times. This rearrangement joins TRBV6-5 to TRBJ1-4, with D hard to call. Trimming cost V 2 bases and J 8 bases, with 12 bases left between them. Germline loops: CDR1 MNHEY, CDR2 SVGAGI. CDR3 length equals 14 residues. This chain's CDR3 is CASSYADTGEKLFF. DNA for the CDR3: TGTGCCAGCAGTTACGCAGACACCGGAGAAAAACTGTTTTTT.

In this sample, this clonotype turned up many times. An end of the junction does not agree with germline; a read error may underlie this. The V call is TRBV7-7, the J call TRBJ1-4; no clear D. The germline V gene has CDR1 SSHAT and CDR2 FNYEAQ (reference sequence). The CDR3 extends over 16 amino acids. CDR3 region: CASSPFPTSSNEKLFF. CDR3 DNA sequence: TGTGCTAGCAGTCCGTTCCCGACATCGTCTAATGAAAAACTGTTTTTT. Together with reference TRBV7-7 and TRBJ1-4, the CDR3 gives the full variable domain: GAGVSQSPRYKVTKRGQDVTLRCDPISSHATLYWYQQALGQGPEFLTYFNYEAQPDKSGLPSDRFSAERPEGSISTLTIQRTEQRDSAMYRCASSPFPTSSNEKLFFGSGTQLSVL.

This clonotype was recorded at least ten times. V is TRBV5-1 and J is TRBJ2-2; tentatively, D is TRBD2 (5 bases). Trimming removed 4 bases from V and 7 bases from J, with 17 bases in between. The CDR3 length is 15 residues. In germline, CDR1 is SGHRS, CDR2 YFSETQ. The CDR3 DNA is TGCGCCAGCAGCCCATGGCCCCAAGGGAGCGGGGAGCTGTTTTTT. This sequence encodes CASSPWPQGSGELFF.

This clonotype has more than one count but fewer than ten. This chain links TRBV19 with TRBJ1-1; the D gene is possibly TRBD1 (5 bases). Germline CDR1 LNHDA, CDR2 SQIVND (reference sequence). The CDR3 spans 15 residues. V lost 5 bases to trimming and J lost 7 bases, with 20 bases between them. For the CDR3, the DNA is TGTGCCAGTAGTTTCTTCGAGGCAGGGACGGTTGAAGCTTTCTTT. This sequence encodes CASSFFEAGTVEAFF.

Turning to this clonotype: This may stem from a read error, because a much larger clone lies one nucleotide away. This chain connects TRBV12-3 or TRBV12-4 to TRBJ1-5; D unresolved. The V gene lost 7 bases and the J gene lost 0 bases, with 13 bases spanning the gap. The CDR3 loop spans 15 amino acids. The CDR3 loop reads CASNRGSYSNQPQHF. The DNA of the CDR3 is TGTGCCAGCAATCGGGGATCCTATAGCAATCAGCCCCAGCATTTT.

The rearrangement joins TRBV5-1 to TRBJ2-2, with D perhaps matching TRBD1 (6 bases). This CDR3 has 14 residues. CDR1 is SGHRS and CDR2 is YFSETQ in the germline V gene. Trimming cost V 6 bases and J 1 base, with 10 bases left between them. The CDR3 DNA follows: TGCGCCAGCAACAAGGGGGTGAACACCGGGGAGCTGTTTTTT. Amino acids: CASNKGVNTGELFF.

Ten or more counts support this clonotype. This chain connects TRBV7-9 to TRBJ2-7; the match to TRBD2 covers 7 bases. The CDR3 has 16 residues. V shed 4 bases, J shed 0 bases, and the junction held 9 bases outside the gene matches. Germline assignment: CDR1 SEHNR and CDR2 FQNEAQ (reference sequence). CDR3 protein: CASSSVWEGRSYEQYF. The CDR3 coding sequence is TGTGCCAGCAGCTCCGTTTGGGAGGGACGCTCCTACGAGCAGTACTTC.

Many counts were recorded for this clonotype. The chain joins TRBV3-1 to TRBJ1-4; perhaps TRBD1 as D (6 bases). The CDR3 runs to 14 residues. The germline V and J ends were trimmed by 4 bases and 15 bases, with 21 bases remaining between them. Germline loops: CDR1 LGHDT, CDR2 YNNKEL (reference sequence). CDR3 amino acids: CASSPRGGGRVVFF. CDR3 DNA sequence: TGTGCCAGCAGCCCCAGGGGCGGGGGCCGAGTAGTGTTTTTT.

This clonotype turned up a few times. The chain combines TRBV9 with TRBJ2-7, with a weak D call TRBD2 (6 bases). CDR3 length equals 15 residues. Trimming pared 4 bases from V and 0 bases from J, leaving 14 bases between. CDR1 is SGDLS and CDR2 is YYNGEE in the germline V gene. CDR3 amino acids: CASSPRDSPSYEQYF. CDR3 nucleotide sequence: TGTGCCAGCAGCCCCCGGGACTCGCCCTCCTACGAGCAGTACTTC.

This clonotype was observed at least ten times. The chain carries TRBV9 and TRBJ1-1; possible D gene TRBD1, 6 bases. The ends were cut back, 5 bases at V and 2 bases at J, with 13 bases in the middle. Germline assignment: CDR1 SGDLS and CDR2 YYNGEE. CDR3 size: 14 residues. The CDR3 protein is CASSANRANTEAFF. The CDR3 DNA is TGTGCCAGCAGTGCCAACAGGGCTAACACTGAAGCTTTCTTT.

The V call is TRBV28, the J call TRBJ2-1; the D gene could be TRBD1 or TRBD2 (6 bases each). The CDR3 is 12 amino acids. Germline loops: CDR1 MDHEN, CDR2 SYDVKM. Trimming cost V 9 bases and J 6 bases, with 12 bases left between them. The DNA of the CDR3 is TGTGCCAGTTTCAGGGGAGGCAATGAGCAGTTCTTC. Translation: CASFRGGNEQFF. Based on the CDR3 plus reference TRBV28 and TRBJ2-1, the full variable domain is DVKVTQSSRYLVKRTGEKVFLECVQDMDHENMFWYRQDPGLGLRLIYFSYDVKMKEKGDIPEGYSVSREKKERFSLILESASTNQTSMYLCASFRGGNEQFFGPGTRLTVL.

This clonotype occurred many times. The rearrangement joins TRBV7-6 to TRBJ1-4; D might be TRBD1 (6 bases). Germline V gene data show CDR1 as SGHVS and CDR2 as FNYEAQ. V was shortened by 7 bases and J by 4 bases, with 13 bases between the two germline ends. The length of the CDR3 is 14 residues. In DNA form, the CDR3 reads TGTGCCAGCACCCAGGGACAAATTAATGAAAAACTGTTTTTT. Protein: CASTQGQINEKLFF.

This clonotype was recorded many times. V gene TRBV6-5 combines with J gene TRBJ2-5; weak D call: TRBD2 (6 bases). The germline CDR1 and CDR2 sequences are MNHEY and SVGAGI. The CDR3 runs to 18 residues. V was clipped by 4 bases and J by 3 bases, with 24 bases between them. The CDR3 DNA follows: TGTGCCAGCAGTTTTGAGCGGGCCAGAAGTTTTATGGAAGAGACCCAGTACTTC. It translates to CASSFERARSFMEETQYF.

This clonotype came up a few times. The chain's CDR3 is CSVRDSTNTGELFF. The CDR3 DNA reads TGCAGCGTGAGGGACAGCACGAACACCGGGGAGCTGTTTTTT. The gene calls are TRBV29-1 and TRBJ2-2; TRBD1 matches 7 bases. CDR3 size: 14 residues. Germline V CDR1 and CDR2: SQVTM, ANQGSEA. V shed 6 bases and J 0 bases; nucleotides not matched to a gene: 4.